This TCR beta chain was recovered during a study of blood T cell repertoires in COVID-19. For the study at large: In each case, the material was cDNA or gDNA derived from T cells, B-cell-depleted T cells, or PBMCs.

The CDR3 spans 16 residues. Germline V gives CDR1 LGHNA, CDR2 YSLEER. The V segment lost 3 bases and the J segment 4 bases; nucleotides outside the gene matches: 9. Authors' processing steps: Estimation of nucleated cell counts was performed using reference gene primer amplification. TCRdb's copy holds only in-frame clones and misses some; the assay was immunoSEQ multiplex PCR. That table gives V, J and clone size, and the DNA gave D and trimming. The sample contains about 370,000 clones, around 87% of which appear only once. Sequencing was done on a sample of peripheral blood. The clonotype originates from a man aged 18 to 29 with active or convalescent COVID-19. The chain has TRBV4-3 and TRBJ2-5; 9 positions match TRBD2. CDR3 bases: TGCGCCAGCAGCCACCTACTTGCGGGGGGGCCAGAGACCCAGTACTTC. Amino acids: CASSHLLAGGPETQYF.